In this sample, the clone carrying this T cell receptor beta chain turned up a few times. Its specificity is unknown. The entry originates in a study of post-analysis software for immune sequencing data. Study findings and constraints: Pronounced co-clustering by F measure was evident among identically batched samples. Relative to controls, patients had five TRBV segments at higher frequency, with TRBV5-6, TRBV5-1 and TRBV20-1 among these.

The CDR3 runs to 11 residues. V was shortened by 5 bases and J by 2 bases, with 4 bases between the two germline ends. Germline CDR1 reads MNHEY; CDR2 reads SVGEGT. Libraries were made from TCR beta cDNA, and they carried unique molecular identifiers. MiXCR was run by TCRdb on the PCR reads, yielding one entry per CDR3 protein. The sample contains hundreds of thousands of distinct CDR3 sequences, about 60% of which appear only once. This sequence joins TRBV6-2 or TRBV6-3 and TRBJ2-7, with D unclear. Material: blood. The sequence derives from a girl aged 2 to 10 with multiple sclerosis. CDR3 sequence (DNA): TGTGCCAGCAGTACGACCTACGAGCAGTACTTC. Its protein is CASSTTYEQYF.